Detailed here is one T cell receptor beta chain. The germline V gene has CDR1 SGHTA and CDR2 FQGNSA. The CDR3 runs to 16 residues. Trimming cost V 1 base and J 4 bases; bases outside gene matches: 6. The sample is drawn from a study of blood T cell repertoires in COVID-19. Background on the study: Sources were T cells, B-cell-depleted T cells, or PBMCs; the material itself was cDNA or gDNA.

Methods used by the authors: Amplifying reference gene primers gave estimates of nucleated cell counts. This table comes from immunoSEQ multiplex PCR, and its TCRdb copy is limited to in-frame clones, with some not included. V and J calls plus clone size are reproduced from that table; the DNA served to infer D and trimming. The table lists about 74,000 clones, around three quarters of them singletons. The specimen sequenced was peripheral blood. This clonotype was obtained from a human donor in a cohort sampled during active COVID-19. The chain employs TRBV7-2 and TRBJ2-2; 7 bases agree with TRBD1. CDR3 loop: CASSLGPGGITGELFF. The CDR3 DNA sequence: TGTGCCAGCAGCTTAGGCCCAGGGGGAATCACCGGGGAGCTGTTTTTT.